Shown below are 27 T cell receptor beta chains from a single sample sequenced in a study of OX40 agonist ivuxolimab in advanced cancers. The assay was immunoSEQ multiplex PCR, and TCRdb's table has in-frame clones only and misses some. Among some 78,000 clones listed, around 91% were seen once. Here the sequenced sample was CD4+ or CD8+ T cells sorted from blood, taken in a trial of the OX40 agonist ivuxolimab. The source of these receptors is an adult with an advanced solid tumor such as melanoma, head and neck, liver or kidney cancer.

This clone was found once. The V gene is TRBV6-6, the J gene TRBJ1-1; D possibly corresponds to TRBD1 (5 bases). This CDR3 is 14 amino acids long. Germline CDR1 MNHNY, CDR2 SVGAGI (reference sequence). V lost 4 bases and J lost 5, with 14 bases in between. Written as DNA, the CDR3 is TGTGCCAGCAGTTGGGGCAGGGATGAGACTGAAGCTTTCTTT. Translating gives CASSWGRDETEAFF.

The chain carries TRBV6-5 and TRBJ1-2; 9 bases are shared with TRBD1. V was clipped by 4 bases and J by 9 bases; unmatched bases: 6. The CDR3 has 13 amino acids. CDR1 and CDR2 (germline): MNHEY, SVGAGI. CDR3 DNA: TGTGCCAGCAGTTGGGACAGGGCTCGGAGCTACACCTTC. Its protein product is CASSWDRARSYTF.

The genes are TRBV30 and TRBJ2-6; no reliable D call. This CDR3 has 15 residues. V shed 0 bases and J shed 1 base, with 7 bases lying between them. Germline values: CDR1 GTSNPN, CDR2 SVGIG (reference sequence). In DNA, the CDR3 is TGTGCCTGGAGTGTACGATCTTCTGGGGCCAACGTCCTGACTTTC. Translated, it gives CAWSVRSSGANVLTF.

The chain combines TRBV6-6 with TRBJ1-1; 7 nucleotides match TRBD1. Germline-derived CDR1 and CDR2 are MNHNY and SVGAGI (reference sequence). The J segment lost 9 bases and the V segment lost 2 bases, leaving 9 bases of the junction unmatched. The CDR3 is 14 residues long. The CDR3 DNA is TGTGCCAGCAGTTACGACAGGGAATCTATCAAAGCTTTCTTT. It codes for CASSYDRESIKAFF.

The chain links TRBV29-1 to TRBJ2-5; 8 bases match TRBD1. The germline V gene has CDR1 SQVTM and CDR2 ANQGSEA. This CDR3 is built from 15 residues. With 6 bases clipped from V and 5 bases from J, the junction kept 14 bases outside the gene matches. CDR3 sequence reads: CSVKLGQGVMETQYF. CDR3 sequence (DNA): TGCAGCGTGAAACTCGGACAGGGTGTGATGGAGACCCAGTACTTC.

The chain combines TRBV7-9 with TRBJ2-3; tentatively, D is TRBD2 (6 bases). This CDR3 region has 12 residues. Trimming removed 3 bases at V and 5 bases at J, with 6 bases between. CDR1 SEHNR and CDR2 FQNEAQ come from the germline V gene (reference sequence). CDR3 sequence: CASSFGGDTQYF. In DNA form, the CDR3 reads TGTGCCAGCAGCTTCGGGGGAGATACGCAGTATTTT. Full variable domain (missing parts from reference TRBV7-9 and TRBJ2-3): DTGVSQNPRHKITKRGQNVTFRCDPISEHNRLYWYRQTLGQGPEFLTYFQNEAQLEKSRLLSDRFSAERPKGSFSTLEIQRTEQGDSAMYLCASSFGGDTQYFGPGTRLTVL.

The chain is built from TRBV29-1 and TRBJ1-2; the D gene is possibly TRBD1 (6 bases). Trimming shortened V by 7 bases and J by 4 bases, and 13 bases separated the two germline ends. Germline V gene data show CDR1 as SQVTM and CDR2 as ANQGSEA. The CDR3 consists of 12 residues. The CDR3 reads CSARGDSYGYTF. The CDR3 DNA is TGCAGCGCCAGGGGCGACTCCTATGGCTACACCTTC.

The table lists this clone with a count of one. The chain joins TRBV18 to TRBJ1-5, with 9 bases matching TRBD1. V trimming: 3 bases; J trimming: 6 bases; junction bases outside the gene matches: 6. The V gene's germline CDR1 is KGHSH and CDR2 LQKENI. CDR3 length: 15 residues. The CDR3 loop reads CASSPGQGIFQPQHF. The CDR3 DNA is TGTGCCAGCTCACCGGGACAGGGAATTTTTCAGCCCCAGCATTTT.

The chain couples TRBV4-2 to TRBJ1-1, with D perhaps TRBD1 (6 bases). The CDR3 sequence is 18 residues long. V gave up 1 base and J gave up 0 bases, with 18 bases separating them. The germline V gene encodes CDR1 LGHNA and CDR2 YNFKEQ. Here the CDR3 DNA reads TGTGCCAGCAGCCAAGGCGATTGGGGGCGAGAAATGAACACTGAAGCTTTCTTT. Translation gives CASSQGDWGREMNTEAFF.

This chain joins TRBV29-1 and TRBJ1-2, with 11 bases fitting TRBD1. The germline V gene encodes CDR1 SQVTM and CDR2 ANQGSEA. The length of the CDR3 is 14 residues. V lost 5 bases, J lost 1 base, and 3 bases stayed unmatched. The chain's CDR3 is CSVLGTGGNYGYTF. CDR3 nucleotide sequence: TGCAGCGTTTTGGGGACAGGGGGTAACTATGGCTACACCTTC.

The J gene is TRBJ2-1, the V gene TRBV21-1; TRBD1 is the table's D call, not checked against the DNA. TRBV21-1 is marked as a pseudogene. CDR3 length: 16 residues. The CDR3 loop reads CASSKGRTGKNNEQFF. The DNA for the CDR3 is TGTGCCAGCAGCAAAGGGAGAACAGGGAAAAACAATGAGCAGTTCTTC.

The gene calls are TRBV4-2 and TRBJ1-2; 7 bases fit TRBD1. Trimming at V came to 4 bases and at J to 5 bases, leaving 4 bases not matched to a gene. The CDR3 sequence is 13 residues long. CDR1 is LGHNA and CDR2 is YNFKEQ in the germline V gene. This chain's CDR3 is CASSRGTAYGYTF. The CDR3 region has the DNA TGTGCCAGCAGCCGAGGGACAGCTTATGGCTACACCTTC.

This sequence joins TRBV4-1 and TRBJ1-2; D perhaps matches TRBD1 (6 bases). The length of the CDR3 is 17 residues. V shed 0 bases and J shed 4 bases, with 18 bases lying between them. From germline, CDR1 is MGHRA and CDR2 YSYEKL. In DNA, the CDR3 is TGCGCCAGCAGCCAAGATCCTGGGACACCGGGCGGCTATGGCTACACCTTC. Its protein is CASSQDPGTPGGYGYTF.

As DNA, the CDR3 is TGCAGCGTTGAGGTTCAGGGCAATGAAAAACTGTTTTTT. Protein product: CSVEVQGNEKLFF. V is TRBV29-1 and J is TRBJ1-4, with a possible D match to TRBD1 (5 bases). Trimming pared 3 bases from V and 5 bases from J, leaving 10 bases between. Germline loops: CDR1 SQVTM, CDR2 ANQGSEA. The CDR3 has 13 residues.

The chain recombines TRBV2 with TRBJ1-1; tentatively, D is TRBD1 (6 bases). V gave up 7 bases and J gave up 1 base, with 10 bases separating them. The CDR3 is 13 residues long. Germline V gene data show CDR1 as SNHLY and CDR2 as FYNNEI. CDR3 DNA: TGTGCCAGCAACCCGGACAGGAACACTGAAGCTTTCTTT. This gives the protein CASNPDRNTEAFF.

This clone was seen more than once but under ten times. The chain links TRBV19 to TRBJ2-7; 10 bases are shared with TRBD2. CDR3 length equals 19 residues. Germline V gene sequence: CDR1 LNHDA, CDR2 SQIVND (reference sequence). With 2 bases clipped from V and 0 bases from J, the junction kept 13 bases outside the gene matches. The CDR3 DNA sequence: TGTGCCAGTAGTATAACCCTAGCGGGAGTCCCACGGCCCTCCTACGAGCAGTACTTC. Encoded protein: CASSITLAGVPRPSYEQYF. The variable domain in full, completed from reference TRBV19 and TRBJ2-7, reads DGGITQSPKYLFRKEGQNVTLSCEQNLNHDAMYWYRQDPGQGLRLIYYSQIVNDFQKGDIAEGYSVSREKKESFPLTVTSAQKNPTAFYLCASSITLAGVPRPSYEQYFGPGTRLTVT.

This clone showed up just a few times. This chain links TRBV27 with TRBJ2-1, with D hard to call. Germline V gene data show CDR1 as MNHEY and CDR2 as SMNVEV (reference sequence). The CDR3 is made up of 14 amino acids. Trimming left V 5 bases short and J 5 bases short, with 13 bases between. In DNA, the CDR3 is TGTGCCAGCAGTCCCTTAATTACTCACAATGAGCAGTTCTTC. Its translation is CASSPLITHNEQFF.

V gene TRBV19 combines with J gene TRBJ2-1; D tentatively fits TRBD1 or TRBD2 (5 bases each). The germline V gene has CDR1 LNHDA and CDR2 SQIVND (reference sequence). The CDR3 runs 16 residues. The ends were cut back, 9 bases at V and 0 bases at J, with 18 bases in the middle. CDR3 in DNA: TGTGCCAGCACCGGGGCGGGCGGCAGCTCCTACAATGAGCAGTTCTTC. It is translated as CASTGAGGSSYNEQFF.

V and J are TRBV18 and TRBJ2-1; TRBD2 agrees at 12 bases. This CDR3 comprises 15 residues. Germline CDR1 KGHSH, CDR2 LQKENI. Trimming at V came to 4 bases and at J to 4 bases, leaving 2 bases not matched to a gene. This chain's CDR3 is CASSRTSGKYNEQFF. For the CDR3, the DNA is TGTGCCAGCTCACGGACTAGCGGGAAATACAATGAGCAGTTCTTC.

This clone has just a few counts. V and J are TRBV7-2 and TRBJ1-2, with D uncertain. The CDR3 sequence is 16 residues long. The ends were cut back, 3 bases at V and 5 bases at J, with 19 bases in the middle. Per the germline V gene, CDR1 is SGHTA and CDR2 is FQGNSA. CDR3 protein: CASSLGFTRTPYGYTF. CDR3 DNA sequence: TGTGCCAGCAGCTTGGGCTTTACAAGGACTCCTTATGGCTACACCTTC.

The rearrangement joins TRBV29-1 to TRBJ2-3, with TRBD1 matching over 11 bases. The CDR3 is 15 amino acids. CDR1 is SQVTM and CDR2 is ANQGSEA in the germline V gene. Trimming at V came to 8 bases and at J to 2 bases, leaving 9 bases not matched to a gene. DNA for the CDR3: TGCAGCTCACGAGGGACAGGGGGTGCCACAGATACGCAGTATTTT. It encodes CSSRGTGGATDTQYF.

A remark on this clone: Compared with germline, one end of the junction differs, possibly owing to a read error. The chain links TRBV30 to TRBJ1-4, with D perhaps matching TRBD1 (6 bases). CDR3 length: 18 amino acids. In germline, CDR1 is GTSNPN, CDR2 SVGIG (reference sequence). CDR3: CAWRRMKIGGTTNEKLFF. CDR3 DNA sequence: TGTGCCTGGAGGAGGATGAAGATTGGGGGCACAACGAATGAAAAACTGTTTTTT.

The chain carries TRBV7-2 and TRBJ1-3; 7 bases are a match to TRBD1. The CDR3 totals 14 residues. V trimming: 5 bases; J trimming: 4 bases; junction bases outside the gene matches: 5. In germline, CDR1 is SGHTA, CDR2 FQGNSA. The CDR3, as DNA: TGTGCCAGCAGCGCAACAGGGGCCGGAAACACCATATATTTT. This codes for CASSATGAGNTIYF.

The chain recombines TRBV5-6 with TRBJ1-1; no clear D. CDR3 length equals 13 residues. V gave up 5 bases and J gave up 9 bases, with 17 bases separating them. From germline, CDR1 is SGHDT and CDR2 YYEEEE. CDR3 amino acids: CASSPGLKVKAFF. For the CDR3, the DNA is TGTGCCAGCAGTCCGGGCCTCAAAGTGAAAGCTTTCTTT.

The chain links TRBV27 to TRBJ2-1; D call uncertain. This CDR3 comprises 12 residues. The V gene lost 8 bases and the J gene lost 7 bases, with 12 bases spanning the gap. In germline, CDR1 is MNHEY, CDR2 SMNVEV (reference sequence). As DNA, the CDR3 is TGTGCCAGCTACACCAGGCGGAATGAGCAGTTCTTC. Translating it yields CASYTRRNEQFF.

This clone was seen a handful of times. The V call is TRBV4-2, the J call TRBJ2-7, with TRBD2 identical over 13 bases. CDR3 size: 16 residues. From germline, CDR1 is LGHNA and CDR2 YNFKEQ. The ends lost 4 bases at V and 3 bases at J; junction bases unmatched: 6. The CDR3 coding sequence is TGTGCCAGCAGCCGACCCGGGACTAGCGGGAACTACGAGCAGTACTTC. It encodes CASSRPGTSGNYEQYF.

The J gene is TRBJ2-5, the V gene TRBV19, with D possibly TRBD2 on 5 matching bases. The CDR3 is made up of 14 amino acids. From germline, CDR1 is LNHDA and CDR2 SQIVND (reference sequence). The V and J ends lost 7 bases and 1 base respectively, with 13 bases between them. The CDR3 DNA sequence: TGTGCCAGTAAGACTACGGTTGGCCAAGAGACCCAGTACTTC. Translating gives CASKTTVGQETQYF.